The T cell receptor (beta chain) described here comes from a study of blood T cell repertoires in COVID-19. Across the whole study: Acute and convalescent COVID-19 specimens originated in the United States, Italy and Spain.

The germline gives CDR1 MDHEN, CDR2 SYDVKM. V lost 6 bases and J lost 8; bases outside the gene matches: 11. CDR3 length: 15 amino acids. Clones were sequenced by immunoSEQ multiplex PCR, and TCRdb holds only the in-frame ones, with some missing. The sample lists over 55,000 clones, nearly 85% seen once, with under 50% in the top ten. The chain uses TRBV28 and TRBJ1-4; TRBD1 matches at 8 bases. The TCR comes from a human donor in a cohort sampled during active COVID-19. The specimen sequenced was peripheral blood. The CDR3 reads CASRSADRDVEKLFF. The CDR3 DNA follows: TGTGCCAGCAGGTCCGCGGACAGGGATGTAGAAAAACTGTTTTTT.